These 26 T cell receptor beta chains were sequenced from one sample in a study of shared clonotypes between healthy human individuals. Profiled with immunoSEQ multiplex PCR; TCRdb holds only in-frame clones, not every one. The sample consists of about 2.2 million clones, about 93% of them appearing once. Naive-designated CD8 cells lacked CD45RO, were positively enriched for CCR7, and omitted terminally differentiated effector memory CD45RA+ cells. Sequences were obtained from naive CD8+ T cells from PBMCs. The origin of the receptors is a man aged 18 to 30 in good health. Some clones in this sample may be carry-over from other donors' samples.

Note on this clone: Additional DNA sequences in this sample encode the identical CDR3. This chain links TRBV30 with TRBJ2-1; 11 nucleotides agree with TRBD2. V was clipped by 0 bases and J by 5 bases; unmatched bases: 3. From germline, CDR1 is GTSNPN and CDR2 SVGIG (reference sequence). CDR3 length equals 15 residues. This CDR3 is CAWSVLAGGHNEQFF. CDR3 nucleotides: TGTGCCTGGAGTGTTTTAGCGGGAGGGCACAATGAGCAGTTCTTC.

The gene calls are TRBV9 and TRBJ2-3; 7 bases map to TRBD2. The CDR3 totals 15 residues. J was trimmed by 0 bases and V by 3 bases; bases with no gene match: 4. Germline CDR1 reads SGDLS; CDR2 reads YYNGEE. CDR3 nucleotides: TGTGCCAGCAGCGGGGCGGGAGAGAGCACAGATACGCAGTATTTT. It encodes CASSGAGESTDTQYF.

The chain links TRBV27 to TRBJ2-3; maybe TRBD2 (6 bases). CDR1 and CDR2 from the germline V gene are MNHEY and SMNVEV (reference sequence). Deletions cut 3 bases from V and 1 base from J, with 8 bases between. The CDR3 is made up of 14 amino acids. In DNA, the CDR3 is TGTGCCAGCAGTTTCGTAGCGGGCACAGATACGCAGTATTTT. Residues: CASSFVAGTDTQYF.

The gene calls are TRBV7-6 and TRBJ2-2; 8 bases are a match to TRBD1. V was pared by 7 bases and J by 7 bases, with 14 bases of the junction left unmatched. CDR1 and CDR2 from the germline V gene are SGHVS and FNYEAQ. The CDR3 contains 16 residues. In DNA form, the CDR3 reads TGTGCCAGCACAGGGGGCGCGGGCCTTTCGGTCGGGGAGCTGTTTTTT. Protein product: CASTGGAGLSVGELFF.

The DNA for the CDR3 is TGTGCCAGTGCTCCGGGACACTACCTGAACACTGAAGCTTTCTTT. It yields the protein CASAPGHYLNTEAFF. The rearrangement uses TRBV19 and TRBJ1-1; maybe TRBD1 (6 bases). From germline, CDR1 is LNHDA and CDR2 SQIVND (reference sequence). The CDR3 sequence is 15 residues long. V was pared by 8 bases and J by 0 bases, with 16 bases between.

The chain is built from TRBV28 and TRBJ1-1; 8 positions match TRBD1. CDR3 length equals 17 residues. Germline CDR1 and CDR2: MDHEN and SYDVKM. Losses at the gene ends were 3 bases for V and 0 bases for J; bases not matched to a gene: 9. The CDR3 DNA sequence: TGTGCCAGCAGTTTTCCCCCGACAGGGGCTATGAACACTGAAGCTTTCTTT. This sequence encodes CASSFPPTGAMNTEAFF.

This chain connects TRBV10-3 to TRBJ1-4; unclear D gene. The CDR3 loop spans 13 amino acids. The germline V gene has CDR1 ENHRY and CDR2 SYGVKD. V lost 3 bases and J lost 5, with 7 bases in between. As DNA, the CDR3 is TGTGCCATCAGTGACAGAAAGAATGAAAAACTGTTTTTT. Residues: CAISDRKNEKLFF.

This clone was picked up one time. This sample also contains other DNA sequences that code for the same CDR3. The chain is built from TRBV6-5 and TRBJ1-1; tentatively, D is TRBD1 (5 bases). Trimming took off 2 bases at V and 2 bases at J, with 9 bases between the two ends. CDR1 and CDR2 (germline): MNHEY, SVGAGI. CDR3 length: 14 residues. The CDR3 sequence: CASSYGGGNTEAFF. CDR3 DNA: TGTGCCAGCAGTTACGGGGGGGGAAACACTGAAGCTTTCTTT.

The chain employs TRBV13 and TRBJ2-1, with 10 nucleotides matching TRBD1. V lost 3 bases to trimming and J lost 5 bases; unmatched junction nucleotides: 4. CDR3 size: 15 residues. Germline CDR1 is PRHDT and CDR2 is FYEKMQ (reference sequence). CDR3 protein: CASSFAGTGDNEQFF. The CDR3 DNA sequence: TGTGCCAGCAGCTTCGCCGGGACAGGGGACAATGAGCAGTTCTTC.

With regard to this clone: Other DNA sequences from this sample encode an identical CDR3 as well. The V call is TRBV5-1, the J call TRBJ2-7; D unclear. The germline V gene encodes CDR1 SGHRS and CDR2 YFSETQ. There are 12 residues in the CDR3. Trimming pared 1 base from V and 5 bases from J, leaving 7 bases between. The CDR3 bases are TGCGCCAGCAGCTTGTCTCGAGACGAGCAGTACTTC. Protein product: CASSLSRDEQYF.

This clone was picked up one time. The chain couples TRBV27 to TRBJ2-1, with 8 bases lining up with TRBD2. Germline CDR1 and CDR2: MNHEY and SMNVEV (reference sequence). Trimming removed 7 bases from V and 9 bases from J; junction bases left unmatched: 11. The CDR3 covers 14 residues. In DNA, the CDR3 is TGTGCCAGCAATCTGCTAGCGGGTTCGAGTGAGCAGTTCTTC. As protein: CASNLLAGSSEQFF.

This clone was counted only a few times. The chain links TRBV7-3 to TRBJ2-1; 7 bases line up with TRBD1. The V segment lost 5 bases and the J segment 6 bases; nucleotides outside the gene matches: 7. Germline loops: CDR1 SGHTA, CDR2 FQGTGA. The CDR3 covers 14 residues. The CDR3 bases are TGTGCCAGCAGCCCCCACAGGGGAAGCAATGAGCAGTTCTTC. Its translation: CASSPHRGSNEQFF.

The chain links TRBV7-9 to TRBJ2-1; the D call may be TRBD1 or TRBD2 (5 bases each). Trimming took 0 bases from V and 2 from J, leaving 17 bases between them. Germline V gene lookup returns CDR1 SEHNR and CDR2 FQNEAQ (reference sequence). The CDR3 loop spans 18 amino acids. Here the CDR3 reads CASSLAPRGGTAYNEQFF. The CDR3 bases are TGTGCCAGCAGCTTAGCCCCCCGAGGTGGGACCGCCTACAATGAGCAGTTCTTC.

V is TRBV29-1 and J is TRBJ2-5; D is possibly TRBD1 (6 bases). Germline CDR1 is SQVTM and CDR2 is ANQGSEA. The CDR3 length is 14 residues. V lost 1 base and J 2 bases, leaving 11 bases between the germline ends. In nucleotides, the CDR3 is TGCAGCGTTGAAGGGGGGCAGGCTCAAGAGACCCAGTACTTC. Its translation is CSVEGGQAQETQYF. The full variable domain, with the rest looked up from reference TRBV29-1 and TRBJ2-5, is SAVISQKPSRDICQRGTSLTIQCQVDSQVTMMFWYRQQPGQSLTLIATANQGSEATYESGFVIDKFPISRPNLTFSTLTVSNMSPEDSSIYLCSVEGGQAQETQYFGPGTRLLVL.

The chain has TRBV5-6 and TRBJ2-4, with TRBD1 as a possible D gene (5 bases). From germline, CDR1 is SGHDT and CDR2 YYEEEE. This CDR3 spans 15 amino acids. V dropped 0 bases and J dropped 1 base, with 8 bases sitting between them. CDR3 in amino acids: CASSLVSGAKNIQYF. The CDR3 DNA sequence: TGTGCCAGCAGCTTGGTTTCAGGGGCCAAAAACATTCAGTACTTC.

V is TRBV19 and J is TRBJ2-3; D might be TRBD1 or TRBD2, each matching 5 bases. Germline V lookup: CDR1 LNHDA, CDR2 SQIVND (reference sequence). This CDR3 has 15 amino acids. Trimming removed 5 bases at V and 5 bases at J, with 17 bases between. CDR3 nucleotides: TGTGCCAGTAGTTATGGGGGACCAATGAGAGATACGCAGTATTTT. Translated, it gives CASSYGGPMRDTQYF.

The chain is built from TRBV5-1 and TRBJ2-1; 10 bases agree with TRBD2. Germline loops: CDR1 SGHRS, CDR2 YFSETQ. J was trimmed by 0 bases and V by 6 bases; bases with no gene match: 12. The CDR3 has 18 amino acids. The CDR3 bases are TGCGCCAGCACCCAGGTCCCTAGCGGGAGTACCTCCTACAATGAGCAGTTCTTC. Translated, it gives CASTQVPSGSTSYNEQFF. Full variable domain (rest looked up from reference TRBV5-1 and TRBJ2-1): KAGVTQTPRYLIKTRGQQVTLSCSPISGHRSVSWYQQTPGQGLQFLFEYFSETQRNKGNFPGRFSGRQFSNSRSEMNVSTLELGDSALYLCASTQVPSGSTSYNEQFFGPGTRLTVL.

This chain uses TRBV5-1 with TRBJ2-7; D possibly corresponds to TRBD2 (6 bases). Trimming left V 2 bases short and J 1 base short, with 19 bases between. Germline V gene sequence: CDR1 SGHRS, CDR2 YFSETQ. The length of the CDR3 is 17 residues. Here the CDR3 DNA reads TGCGCCAGCAGCTTTGCGCGGGGCGGAGTTTTATCCTACGAGCAGTACTTC. Translating it yields CASSFARGGVLSYEQYF.

The chain couples TRBV7-8 to TRBJ2-1; 13 bases align to TRBD2. With 5 bases clipped from V and 6 bases from J, the junction kept 1 base outside the gene matches. The germline V gene encodes CDR1 SGHVS and CDR2 FQNEAQ. CDR3 length equals 14 residues. CDR3: CASSRTSGSNEQFF. CDR3 sequence (DNA): TGTGCCAGCAGCCGGACTAGCGGGAGCAATGAGCAGTTCTTC. Filled out from reference TRBV7-8 and TRBJ2-1, the complete variable domain reads GAGVSQSPRYKVAKRGQDVALRCDPISGHVSLFWYQQALGQGPEFLTYFQNEAQLDKSGLPSDRFFAERPEGSVSTLKIQRTQQEDSAVYLCASSRTSGSNEQFFGPGTRLTVL.

J is TRBJ2-7 and V is TRBV5-8; D unresolved. The V gene lost 1 base and the J gene lost 4 bases, with 12 bases spanning the gap. Germline V gene sequence: CDR1 SGHTS, CDR2 YDEGEE. This CDR3 spans 14 amino acids. The DNA of the CDR3 is TGTGCCAGCAGCTTGACCGGAGATTCTTACGAGCAGTACTTC. Protein: CASSLTGDSYEQYF.

The chain employs TRBV28 and TRBJ1-1, with a possible D match to TRBD1 (6 bases). Germline V gene sequence: CDR1 MDHEN, CDR2 SYDVKM. The V and J ends lost 6 bases and 1 base respectively, with 6 bases between them. The CDR3 length is 12 residues. Here the CDR3 reads CASSRGNTEAFF. CDR3 nucleotides: TGTGCCAGCAGCAGGGGGAACACTGAAGCTTTCTTT.

On this clone: Other DNA sequences in this specimen translate into the identical CDR3. The V call is TRBV27, the J call TRBJ2-2; D call uncertain. This CDR3 is built from 13 residues. Deletions cut 5 bases from V and 4 bases from J, with 8 bases between. Germline CDR1 MNHEY, CDR2 SMNVEV (reference sequence). CDR3 nucleotides: TGTGCCAGCAGTCCCCCAGCCACCGGGGAGCTGTTTTTT. It translates to CASSPPATGELFF.

This clone was recorded once. The chain carries TRBV6-4 and TRBJ2-1, with TRBD1 as a possible D gene (5 bases). This CDR3 has 16 amino acids. The germline V gene has CDR1 MRHNA and CDR2 SNTAGT. The V and J ends lost 6 bases and 0 bases respectively, with 15 bases between them. CDR3 residues: CASSAQGFASYNEQFF. DNA of the CDR3: TGTGCCAGCAGCGCCCAGGGATTCGCCTCCTACAATGAGCAGTTCTTC.

The chain links TRBV29-1 to TRBJ1-2, with D possibly TRBD1 on 6 matching bases. The CDR3 is 14 amino acids. V was trimmed by 7 bases and J by 5 bases, leaving 20 bases between them. Germline V gene data show CDR1 as SQVTM and CDR2 as ANQGSEA. The CDR3 bases are TGCAGCGCCTTCGGGGGGGCGAAGGGGTATGGCTACACCTTC. Translation gives CSAFGGAKGYGYTF.

The V call is TRBV11-2, the J call TRBJ2-2; D may be TRBD2 (5 bases). CDR1 and CDR2 (germline): SGHAT, FQNNGV. With 1 base removed from V and 1 base from J, the gap between germline ends came to 10 bases. The CDR3 covers 16 residues. DNA for the CDR3: TGTGCCAGCAGCTTAGTGCCAGCGGTGAACACCGGGGAGCTGTTTTTT. This sequence encodes CASSLVPAVNTGELFF. The variable domain in full, with the rest retrieved from reference TRBV11-2 and TRBJ2-2, is EAGVAQSPRYKIIEKRQSVAFWCNPISGHATLYWYQQILGQGPKLLIQFQNNGVVDDSQLPKDRFSAERLKGVDSTLKIQPAKLEDSAVYLCASSLVPAVNTGELFFGEGSRLTVL.

This chain connects TRBV6-5 to TRBJ2-7; 14 nucleotides match TRBD2. CDR1 and CDR2 from the germline V gene are MNHEY and SVGAGI. The J segment lost 4 bases and the V segment lost 10 bases, leaving 9 bases of the junction unmatched. The CDR3 totals 15 residues. The CDR3 is CATSPGLAGVYEQYF. The CDR3 DNA reads as TGTGCCACGAGCCCGGGACTAGCGGGAGTGTACGAGCAGTACTTC.